This TCR beta chain came from a study of blood T cells in healthy people across ages. Sample-barcoded 5' priming and a J-beta primer mix drove a second PCR of roughly 7 to 11 cycles. TCRdb processed the 5' RACE reads anew with MiXCR; each CDR3 protein has one entry. The sample has around 650,000 distinct CDR3 sequences, 32% seen once; the top ten hold just over 15%. Trimming left V 0 bases short and J 1 base short, with 10 bases between. CDR3 length equals 15 residues. Per the germline V gene, CDR1 is DFQATT and CDR2 is SNEGSKA (reference sequence). The specimen sequenced was blood. The chain carries TRBV20-1 and TRBJ2-4; D not resolved. This receptor was obtained from an elderly woman in good health. The CDR3 bases are TGCAGTGCTAGAGAGGGATCGAGGGCCAAAAACATTCAGTACTTC. As protein: CSAREGSRAKNIQYF.